This TCR beta chain was recovered during a study of T cell responses to AZD1222 COVID-19 vaccine. Study results and limitations: Among the donors, most were white British and more were female, and clonal diversity was possibly underestimated. Reports indicate that nearly half of spike-specific TCRs are directed at unmutated variant regions. At study baseline, merely several AZD1222 recipients were seropositive. With two AZD1222 doses given, Spike-specific TCR breadth and depth both rose.

Germline V gene sequence: CDR1 SGHAT, CDR2 FQNNGV. The CDR3 is 15 amino acids. Trimming left V 5 bases short and J 0 bases short, with 11 bases between. As regards this clone: The antigen is not known.

The protocol was immunoSEQ multiplex PCR, while the TCRdb copy is restricted to in-frame clones and leaves out a portion. Counted here are some 140,000 clones, 86% occurring once; the ten biggest clones make up 5% to 6%. This chain joins TRBV11-2 and TRBJ1-3; TRBD1 is a possible D gene (6 bases). The TCR originated in an adult in good health. Sequences were derived from peripheral blood, sampled on day 0 of MenACWY control vaccination. The CDR3 sequence: CASSPDSSSGNTIYF. CDR3 DNA sequence: TGTGCCAGCAGCCCGGACAGTTCCTCTGGAAACACCATATATTTT.